This TCR beta chain originates from a study of T cells after yellow fever vaccination. Study outcomes and limitations: After the booster, about 95% of CD4 and roughly nine tenths of CD8 primary-response clones were re-detected. One caveat is that FACS-sorted repertoires could contain abundant clonotypes contaminating from the bulk population. Clonotype sharing between CD4 and CD8 compartments was small.

In this sample, this clonotype turned up many times. Its specificity is not known. The authors made TCR cDNA by 5'RACE template switching, adding a universal primer site and UMIs. One entry per CDR3 protein results from TCRdb running MiXCR on the 5' RACE reads. The table records roughly 160,000 distinct CDR3 sequences, over 7% of them present only once. The receptor comes from a man younger than 30 who received the YFV17D yellow fever vaccine. The sample was CD8+ T cells sorted from PBMCs, taken 45 days after the yellow fever booster vaccination.

The CDR3 sequence: CSVEDATGYEQYF. Written as DNA, the CDR3 is TGCAGCGTTGAAGATGCAACGGGTTACGAGCAGTACTTC. The genes are TRBV29-1 and TRBJ2-7; D unresolved. This CDR3 spans 13 amino acids. Germline V gene sequence: CDR1 SQVTM, CDR2 ANQGSEA. Trimming removed 0 bases at V and 4 bases at J, with 10 bases between.